The 27 T cell receptor beta chains reported below all come from one sample, sequenced in a study of glioma-infiltrating T cells after dendritic cell vaccination. Profiled with immunoSEQ multiplex PCR; TCRdb holds only in-frame clones, not every one. This sample has about 95,000 clones, with about 83% found just once. The source material was blood, sampled before dendritic cell vaccination. The receptors were sampled from a human donor with glioblastoma.

The chain links TRBV29-1 to TRBJ1-2; 9 nucleotides align to TRBD1. There are 12 residues in the CDR3. The junction had 7 bases not matched to a gene; V was cut back by 6 bases and J by 8 bases. CDR1 SQVTM and CDR2 ANQGSEA come from the germline V gene. CDR3 loop: CSVRTGEDGYTF. DNA for the CDR3: TGCAGCGTCCGGACAGGGGAGGACGGCTACACCTTC. Filled out from reference TRBV29-1 and TRBJ1-2, the complete variable domain reads SAVISQKPSRDICQRGTSLTIQCQVDSQVTMMFWYRQQPGQSLTLIATANQGSEATYESGFVIDKFPISRPNLTFSTLTVSNMSPEDSSIYLCSVRTGEDGYTFGSGTRLTVV.

J is TRBJ2-7 and V is TRBV27; 7 positions match TRBD1. With V trimmed by 6 bases and J by 6 bases, 14 bases remained unmatched. Germline V lookup: CDR1 MNHEY, CDR2 SMNVEV (reference sequence). This CDR3 has 15 amino acids. This CDR3 is CASSLTGDSLVEQYF. The CDR3 DNA follows: TGTGCCAGCAGCCTTACCGGGGACAGCCTGGTCGAGCAGTACTTC.

The chain employs TRBV4-2 and TRBJ2-2; 8 bases map to TRBD2. The germline V gene has CDR1 LGHNA and CDR2 YNFKEQ. V lost 4 bases, J lost 4 bases, and 8 bases stayed unmatched. The CDR3 has 16 amino acids. The CDR3 DNA sequence: TGTGCCAGCAGCCCGCCAGCGGGAGCGGGCACCGGGGAGCTGTTTTTT. The encoded protein is CASSPPAGAGTGELFF.

This clone appeared once. J is TRBJ2-7 and V is TRBV7-2; TRBD1 might be the D (6 bases). The V gene's germline CDR1 is SGHTA and CDR2 FQGNSA. Trimming stripped 2 bases from V and 4 bases from J, with 15 bases between. This CDR3 region has 15 residues. The CDR3, as DNA: TGTGCCAGCAGCTTACCACTATCAGGGGCTTACGAGCAGTACTTC. Protein sequence: CASSLPLSGAYEQYF.

The chain uses TRBV7-2 and TRBJ2-3; 10 bases line up with TRBD2. CDR3 length equals 16 residues. Germline trimming cut 5 bases from V and 6 bases from J; bases unmatched to any gene: 11. Looked up from germline, CDR1 is SGHTA and CDR2 is FQGNSA. The CDR3 bases are TGTGCCAGCAGCCCCCGGACTAGCGGCCTCTGGGATACGCAGTATTTT. Translation gives CASSPRTSGLWDTQYF.

This clone was seen only once. The chain carries TRBV10-1 and TRBJ2-5; 7 positions match TRBD1. This CDR3 is 14 amino acids long. V dropped 4 bases and J dropped 5; count of bases not matched to a gene: 7. Germline-derived CDR1 and CDR2 are WNHNN and SYGVQD (reference sequence). This CDR3 is CASSATTGWETQYF. Here the CDR3 DNA reads TGCGCCAGCAGTGCGACGACAGGGTGGGAGACCCAGTACTTC.

This clone was counted a few times. Other DNA sequences in this specimen translate into the identical CDR3. This chain links TRBV7-9 with TRBJ2-1; 11 bases fit TRBD2. Germline lookup yields CDR1 SEHNR and CDR2 FQNEAQ (reference sequence). The CDR3 has 19 residues. Germline trimming cut 6 bases from V and 6 bases from J; bases unmatched to any gene: 19. The CDR3 DNA follows: TGTGCCAGCAGGGCCACTAGCGGGAGAAACCCATCCCCCGCCAATGAGCAGTTCTTC. As protein: CASRATSGRNPSPANEQFF. The entire variable domain, with the rest obtained from reference TRBV7-9 and TRBJ2-1, is as follows: DTGVSQNPRHKITKRGQNVTFRCDPISEHNRLYWYRQTLGQGPEFLTYFQNEAQLEKSRLLSDRFSAERPKGSFSTLEIQRTEQGDSAMYLCASRATSGRNPSPANEQFFGPGTRLTVL.

A word on this clone: Because it lacks the conserved phenylalanine or tryptophan at the end, this CDR3 is likely a read error. CDR3 sequence (DNA): TGTGCCTGGAGTGCGGGACATACATACGAGCAGTACCTC. Amino acid sequence: CAWSAGHTYEQYL. This chain joins TRBV30 and TRBJ2-7; D is perhaps TRBD1 (6 bases). The CDR3 totals 13 residues. V lost 1 base to trimming and J lost 4 bases, with 11 bases between them. Germline CDR1 GTSNPN, CDR2 SVGIG (reference sequence).

CDR3 nucleotide sequence: TGTGCCAGCAGCTCAGTCTTGACTAGCGGGATATACAATGAGCAGTTCTTC. Its translation: CASSSVLTSGIYNEQFF. The V gene is TRBV13, the J gene TRBJ2-1; 11 bases line up with TRBD2. CDR3 length: 17 residues. Germline V CDR1 and CDR2: PRHDT, FYEKMQ (reference sequence). The V and J ends lost 4 bases and 4 bases, in that order; junction bases with no gene match: 9.

This clone was detected a few times. This rearrangement joins TRBV5-3 to TRBJ2-7, with TRBD1 as a possible D gene (6 bases). TRBV5-3 is filed as an ORF, its function uncertain. The CDR3 is 16 residues long. The V end lost 1 base, the J end lost 2 bases, and 16 bases lay between the germline ends. The CDR3 bases are TGTGCCAGAAGCTTGTCTGGCGTCAGGGGCCCCTACGAGCAGTACTTC. As protein: CARSLSGVRGPYEQYF.

The V call is TRBV18, the J call TRBJ1-4; D not resolved. The V end lost 0 bases, the J end lost 6 bases, and 8 bases lay between the germline ends. Germline V CDR1 and CDR2: KGHSH, LQKENI. The CDR3 runs 14 residues. CDR3 amino acids: CASSPPPGYEKLFF. The CDR3 bases are TGTGCCAGCTCACCACCGCCAGGATATGAAAAACTGTTTTTT.

The count of this clone is one. The CDR3 nucleotides are TGCGCCAGCAGCCAAGATACTCGAGCGGGAAGCCACGAGCAGTACTTC. Encoded protein: CASSQDTRAGSHEQYF. V gene TRBV4-3 combines with J gene TRBJ2-7; the match to TRBD2 covers 7 bases. J gave up 5 bases and V 0 bases, and 10 bases lay outside the gene matches. Looked up from germline, CDR1 is LGHNA and CDR2 is YSLEER. The CDR3 runs to 16 residues.

The CDR3 DNA reads TGTGCCAGCAGATCCACAGGGGGCGCCGTCTACGAGCAGTACTTC. As protein: CASRSTGGAVYEQYF. The J gene is TRBJ2-7, the V gene TRBV28, with 9 positions matching TRBD1. This CDR3 spans 15 amino acids. CDR1 is MDHEN, CDR2 SYDVKM, per germline. The V segment lost 6 bases and the J segment 3 bases; nucleotides outside the gene matches: 9.

The chain links TRBV7-2 to TRBJ1-2, with D possibly being TRBD1 (6 bases). The CDR3 runs 12 residues. From germline, CDR1 is SGHTA and CDR2 FQGNSA. V lost 5 bases and J lost 8, with 12 bases in between. The DNA for the CDR3 is TGTGCCAGCAGCCAAACAGGGAGAGGCTACACCTTC. Protein: CASSQTGRGYTF.

The chain is built from TRBV6-5 and TRBJ2-5; D is unresolved. The CDR3 contains 11 residues. Deletions cut 11 bases from V and 4 bases from J, with 11 bases between. Germline CDR1 reads MNHEY; CDR2 reads SVGAGI. Written as DNA, the CDR3 is TGTGCCGCAGGAATTTTAGAGACCCAGTACTTC. Translated, it gives CAAGILETQYF.

The gene calls are TRBV5-1 and TRBJ1-1; D ambiguous. The CDR3 spans 14 residues. The V gene's germline CDR1 is SGHRS and CDR2 YFSETQ. Trimming took 0 bases from V and 2 from J, leaving 8 bases between them. The CDR3 DNA follows: TGCGCCAGCAGCTTGGCTCGGAGCAACACTGAAGCTTTCTTT. Its translation: CASSLARSNTEAFF.

The chain joins TRBV7-9 to TRBJ1-2, with TRBD1 identical over 9 bases. J gave up 3 bases and V 4 bases, and 6 bases lay outside the gene matches. From germline, CDR1 is SEHNR and CDR2 FQNEAQ (reference sequence). The CDR3 is 15 amino acids. The CDR3 coding sequence is TGTGCCAGCAGCTCCGGGACAGGGATGCACTATGGCTACACCTTC. It translates to CASSSGTGMHYGYTF. Drawing the rest from reference TRBV7-9 and TRBJ1-2, the complete variable domain is DTGVSQNPRHKITKRGQNVTFRCDPISEHNRLYWYRQTLGQGPEFLTYFQNEAQLEKSRLLSDRFSAERPKGSFSTLEIQRTEQGDSAMYLCASSSGTGMHYGYTFGSGTRLTVV.

A single count supports this clone. The chain is built from TRBV7-9 and TRBJ1-1; 8 bases agree with TRBD1. Trimming took 7 bases from V and 5 from J; bases not matched to a gene: 6. CDR1 is SEHNR and CDR2 is FQNEAQ in the germline V gene (reference sequence). CDR3 length equals 13 residues. The CDR3 DNA reads TGTGCCAGCATCGGGGACAGGAAGACTGAAGCTTTCTTT. Encoded protein: CASIGDRKTEAFF.

The gene calls are TRBV19 and TRBJ1-5; the D gene is possibly TRBD1 (5 bases). Germline CDR1 reads LNHDA; CDR2 reads SQIVND (reference sequence). V lost 3 bases, J lost 6 bases, and 9 bases lay in between. CDR3 length: 13 amino acids. CDR3 amino acids: CASSIGGGQPQHF. For the CDR3, the DNA is TGTGCCAGTAGTATCGGGGGTGGTCAGCCCCAGCATTTT.

This chain joins TRBV6-6 and TRBJ1-5; D not certain. V was clipped by 7 bases and J by 6 bases, with 10 bases between them. Germline V gene sequence: CDR1 MNHNY, CDR2 SVGAGI (reference sequence). This CDR3 comprises 12 residues. As DNA, the CDR3 is TGTGCCAGCACCAGTGAGGGTCAGCCCCAGCATTTT. Encoded protein: CASTSEGQPQHF.

The chain couples TRBV9 to TRBJ2-7; 10 nucleotides align to TRBD1. This CDR3 has 18 amino acids. Germline-derived CDR1 and CDR2 are SGDLS and YYNGEE. J gave up 4 bases and V 0 bases, and 13 bases lay outside the gene matches. CDR3: CASSVGLGRDRGLYEQYF. For the CDR3, the DNA is TGTGCCAGCAGCGTAGGACTAGGGAGGGACAGGGGTCTATACGAGCAGTACTTC.

This clone was recorded once. This sequence joins TRBV28 and TRBJ2-7; D is unclear. The germline V gene has CDR1 MDHEN and CDR2 SYDVKM. The CDR3 runs 11 residues. With 2 bases removed from V and 7 bases from J, the gap between germline ends came to 6 bases. The CDR3 loop is CASSLRGEQYF. Here the CDR3 DNA reads TGTGCCAGCAGTTTAAGAGGTGAGCAGTACTTC.

The J gene is TRBJ2-3, the V gene TRBV4-1; 12 positions agree with TRBD2. The CDR3 is 16 residues long. Germline values: CDR1 MGHRA, CDR2 YSYEKL. The V gene end was trimmed by 4 bases and the J gene end by 2 bases; junction bases not matched to a gene: 4. Here the CDR3 DNA reads TGCGCCAGCAGCCGGACTAGCGGGGTGATCACAGATACGCAGTATTTT. This codes for CASSRTSGVITDTQYF.

V usage is TRBV12-5 and J usage is TRBJ1-2, with D possibly matching TRBD1 (6 bases). Between the trimmed V and J ends, which lost 0 bases and 7 bases, there was a span of 9 bases. There are 13 residues in the CDR3. In germline, CDR1 is LGHNT, CDR2 FRNRAP. The CDR3 nucleotides are TGTGCTAGTGGTTTGGTATTGACAGGTGGCTACACCTTC. Amino acids: CASGLVLTGGYTF.

The rearrangement joins TRBV30 to TRBJ1-1; tentatively, D is TRBD1 (5 bases). Trimming removed 0 bases at V and 0 bases at J, with 11 bases between. CDR1 is GTSNPN and CDR2 is SVGIG in the germline V gene (reference sequence). CDR3 length: 15 residues. The DNA of the CDR3 is TGTGCCTGGAGTGTAAAGGGACTGATGAACACTGAAGCTTTCTTT. Protein: CAWSVKGLMNTEAFF. Full variable domain (rest looked up from reference TRBV30 and TRBJ1-1): SQTIHQWPATLVQPVGSPLSLECTVEGTSNPNLYWYRQAAGRGLQLLFYSVGIGQISSEVPQNLSASRPQDRQFILSSKKLLLSDSGFYLCAWSVKGLMNTEAFFGQGTRLTVV.

The genes are TRBV4-1 and TRBJ2-7; D unclear. This CDR3 contains 15 residues. The germline V and J ends were trimmed by 1 base and 3 bases, with 13 bases remaining between them. The germline CDR1 and CDR2 sequences are MGHRA and YSYEKL. CDR3 sequence reads: CASSQVQDQDYEQYF. CDR3 coding DNA: TGCGCCAGCAGCCAAGTCCAGGATCAAGACTACGAGCAGTACTTC.

The rearrangement links TRBV5-6 to TRBJ2-3, with TRBD2 matching over 11 bases. This CDR3 has 15 amino acids. Germline V CDR1 and CDR2: SGHDT, YYEEEE. With 5 bases clipped from V and 4 bases from J, the junction kept 6 bases outside the gene matches. The CDR3 bases are TGTGCCAGCAGTTTTAGCGGGAGGGCCCCAGATACGCAGTATTTT. It is translated as CASSFSGRAPDTQYF. Together with reference TRBV5-6 and TRBJ2-3, the CDR3 gives the full variable domain: DAGVTQSPTHLIKTRGQQVTLRCSPKSGHDTVSWYQQALGQGPQFIFQYYEEEERQRGNFPDRFSGHQFPNYSSELNVNALLLGDSALYLCASSFSGRAPDTQYFGPGTRLTVL.